These 28 T cell receptor beta chains share one sample of origin, sequenced in a study of control samples from healthy donors and cancer patients. The data were produced by immunoSEQ multiplex PCR, yet TCRdb's version contains in-frame clones alone and is incomplete. The sample shows 200,000 or so clones, about 94% of them seen only once. Sequenced: blood. Receptors originate from a man between 50 and 59 years old in good health.

This sequence joins TRBV2 and TRBJ2-2; D possibly corresponds to TRBD2 (6 bases). The CDR3 contains 13 residues. CDR1 and CDR2 (germline): SNHLY, FYNNEI. V was cut by 7 bases and J by 9 bases, with 15 bases left in between. The CDR3 sequence is CASNYGGRRELFF. CDR3 sequence (DNA): TGTGCCAGCAATTACGGGGGACGCCGGGAGCTGTTTTTT.

The chain combines TRBV6-5 with TRBJ2-3; TRBD1 aligns across 7 bases. V dropped 7 bases and J dropped 0; count of bases not matched to a gene: 4. This CDR3 has 14 residues. Per germline, CDR1 MNHEY and CDR2 SVGAGI. The CDR3 DNA sequence: TGTGCCAGCAAGGGACAGCGAAGCACAGATACGCAGTATTTT. Its protein product is CASKGQRSTDTQYF.

The rearrangement joins TRBV4-2 to TRBJ2-7; a possible D gene is TRBD2 (6 bases). The CDR3 is 17 residues long. The germline V gene encodes CDR1 LGHNA and CDR2 YNFKEQ. V dropped 0 bases and J dropped 1 base, with 16 bases sitting between them. CDR3 bases: TGTGCCAGCAGCCAAGAGCGCCCGGGGACTTTTTCCTACGAGCAGTACTTC. Its translation: CASSQERPGTFSYEQYF.

The chain couples TRBV5-4 to TRBJ2-2; no reliable D call. The CDR3 has 14 residues. The V and J ends lost 3 bases and 2 bases respectively, with 8 bases between them. Germline loops: CDR1 SGHNT, CDR2 YYREEE (reference sequence). The CDR3, as DNA: TGTGCCAGCAGCTCCCTGGCCAACACCGGGGAGCTGTTTTTT. Its protein is CASSSLANTGELFF.

The CDR3 sequence is CASSFRVNYGYTF. The CDR3 DNA reads TGTGCCAGCAGTTTCCGAGTTAACTATGGCTACACCTTC. The chain combines TRBV12-3 or TRBV12-4 with TRBJ1-2; D is unclear. The CDR3 loop spans 13 amino acids. The V gene lost 3 bases and the J gene lost 1 base, with 6 bases spanning the gap.

V gene TRBV5-1 combines with J gene TRBJ1-5; D not resolved. Trimming left V 0 bases short and J 1 base short, with 5 bases between. This CDR3 is built from 14 residues. Germline loops: CDR1 SGHRS, CDR2 YFSETQ. Here the CDR3 DNA reads TGCGCCAGCAGCTTGGAGTCAAGCAATCAGCCCCAGCATTTT. This sequence encodes CASSLESSNQPQHF.

V and J are TRBV11-3 and TRBJ2-5; D possibly corresponds to TRBD1 (6 bases). Germline CDR1 reads SGHNT; CDR2 reads YENEEA. CDR3 length equals 14 residues. V was shortened by 4 bases and J by 1 base, with 10 bases between the two germline ends. CDR3 in DNA: TGTGCCAGCAGCTCCGGACAGACCCAAGAGACCCAGTACTTC. It specifies CASSSGQTQETQYF.

This clone came up a few times. This chain joins TRBV6-6 and TRBJ1-2; the match to TRBD1 covers 8 bases. Germline V CDR1 and CDR2: MNHNY, SVGAGI (reference sequence). V was clipped by 4 bases and J by 6 bases; unmatched bases: 10. The CDR3 sequence is 15 residues long. The CDR3 bases are TGTGCCAGCAGTTCCCCTCGACAGGGGTCGGATGGCTACACCTTC. This translates into CASSSPRQGSDGYTF.

The chain has TRBV7-9 and TRBJ2-6; possible D gene TRBD1, 5 bases. Trimming took off 5 bases at V and 11 bases at J, with 19 bases between the two ends. The CDR3 spans 15 residues. CDR1 SEHNR and CDR2 FQNEAQ come from the germline V gene (reference sequence). As DNA, the CDR3 is TGTGCCAGCAGCACTATTTCGGACACGCCAGACGTCCTGACTTTC. Translated: CASSTISDTPDVLTF.

The J gene is TRBJ2-5, the V gene TRBV12-3 or TRBV12-4; D is undetermined. With 3 bases removed from V and 5 bases from J, the gap between germline ends came to 4 bases. The CDR3 covers 11 residues. The CDR3 coding sequence is TGTGCCAGCAGTTTGGGGGAGACCCAGTACTTC. This encodes CASSLGETQYF.

In its sample, this clone was seen once. The chain uses TRBV9 and TRBJ2-1; a weak D match, TRBD2 (6 bases). This CDR3 comprises 13 residues. The V gene lost 3 bases and the J gene lost 9 bases, with 13 bases spanning the gap. CDR1 is SGDLS and CDR2 is YYNGEE in the germline V gene. The chain's CDR3 is CASSAGLRGEQFF. The CDR3 nucleotides read TGTGCCAGCAGCGCGGGATTGCGGGGTGAGCAGTTCTTC.

Note on this clone: The junction shows a germline mismatch at one end, possibly a read error. V is TRBV2 and J is TRBJ1-1; TRBD1 is a possible D gene (6 bases). Germline CDR1 reads SNHLY; CDR2 reads FYNNEI. This CDR3 has 13 amino acids. The CDR3 coding sequence is TGTGCCAGCAGCGAAGAAGGGGGCACTGAAGCTTTCTTT. It is translated as CASSEEGGTEAFF.

The rearrangement links TRBV28 to TRBJ1-5; the match to TRBD1 covers 7 bases. Germline assignment: CDR1 MDHEN and CDR2 SYDVKM. J was trimmed by 5 bases and V by 5 bases; bases with no gene match: 6. CDR3 length: 14 amino acids. The CDR3 region has the DNA TGTGCCAGCAGTCTCAGACAGGGCGATCAGCCCCAGCATTTT. Its protein product is CASSLRQGDQPQHF. Variable domain in full (rest from reference TRBV28 and TRBJ1-5): DVKVTQSSRYLVKRTGEKVFLECVQDMDHENMFWYRQDPGLGLRLIYFSYDVKMKEKGDIPEGYSVSREKKERFSLILESASTNQTSMYLCASSLRQGDQPQHFGDGTRLSIL.

The V call is TRBV7-7, the J call TRBJ2-5, with TRBD2 matching over 12 bases. In germline, CDR1 is SSHAT, CDR2 FNYEAQ (reference sequence). V lost 4 bases and J lost 7; bases outside the gene matches: 7. There are 15 residues in the CDR3. CDR3 sequence: CASSSSSGGAGTQYF. In nucleotides, the CDR3 is TGTGCCAGCAGCTCCTCTAGCGGGGGGGCTGGGACCCAGTACTTC.

The chain uses TRBV6-1 and TRBJ2-5; 8 bases map to TRBD1. The CDR3 length is 14 residues. Unmatched junction bases numbered 4, after V lost 1 base and J lost 6 bases. Germline CDR1 and CDR2: MNHNS and SASEGT. CDR3 residues: CASSEGTGRKTQYF. The CDR3 DNA is TGTGCCAGCAGTGAAGGGACAGGGAGAAAGACCCAGTACTTC.

The gene calls are TRBV20-1 and TRBJ2-2, with D uncertain. CDR3 length: 11 residues. Trimming took 5 bases from V and 2 from J, leaving 3 bases between them. Germline CDR1 is DFQATT and CDR2 is SNEGSKA (reference sequence). The CDR3: CSADNTGELFF. For the CDR3, the DNA is TGCAGTGCTGACAACACCGGGGAGCTGTTTTTT.

The rearrangement joins TRBV7-2 to TRBJ2-3, with TRBD2 identical over 10 bases. V gave up 5 bases and J gave up 8 bases; unmatched junction bases: 13. Germline-derived CDR1 and CDR2 are SGHTA and FQGNSA. The CDR3 contains 16 residues. The DNA for the CDR3 is TGTGCCAGCAGCGCGAAGACTAGCGGGTCCGGAGGTACGCAGTATTTT. The encoded protein is CASSAKTSGSGGTQYF.

The chain is built from TRBV19 and TRBJ1-1; no definite D call. The CDR3 sequence is 12 residues long. Germline CDR1 LNHDA, CDR2 SQIVND (reference sequence). V was cut by 3 bases and J by 8 bases, with 10 bases left in between. The CDR3 coding sequence is TGTGCCAGTAGTATTGGGGTCGCCGAAGCTTTCTTT. It is translated as CASSIGVAEAFF.

The J gene is TRBJ1-6, the V gene TRBV15, with 7 bases aligning to TRBD1. Germline CDR1 and CDR2: LNHNV and YYDKDF (reference sequence). The CDR3 is made up of 16 amino acids. With 4 bases clipped from V and 6 bases from J, the junction kept 9 bases outside the gene matches. CDR3 loop: CATSKKGGQFNSPLHF. CDR3 nucleotide sequence: TGTGCCACCAGCAAAAAGGGGGGACAGTTTAATTCACCCCTCCACTTT.

The rearrangement links TRBV2 to TRBJ1-6, with 7 bases aligning to TRBD1. Trimming removed 6 bases from V and 10 bases from J; junction bases left unmatched: 15. The CDR3 is 16 amino acids. Germline CDR1 is SNHLY and CDR2 is FYNNEI. CDR3 sequence (DNA): TGTGCCAGCAGCCGGACAGGCGCCGAGAGTAGGTCACCCCTCCACTTT. The encoded protein is CASSRTGAESRSPLHF.

The chain links TRBV7-2 to TRBJ2-3; D is possibly TRBD1 or TRBD2 (5 bases each). CDR1 and CDR2 (germline): SGHTA, FQGNSA. Trimming took off 3 bases at V and 1 base at J, with 11 bases between the two ends. CDR3 length: 15 amino acids. CDR3 nucleotide sequence: TGTGCCAGCAGCTTGATGGGACCGCGCACAGATACGCAGTATTTT. This sequence encodes CASSLMGPRTDTQYF.

The chain uses TRBV1 and TRBJ2-6; the DNA was not used to check the table's D call, TRBD2. TRBV1 constitutes a pseudogene. The CDR3 extends over 22 amino acids. The CDR3 is CTTHPRVAGQNVSCSGANVLTF. CDR3 DNA: TGCACCACCCATCCTAGGGTAGCGGGGCAAAACGTTTCCTGCTCTGGGGCCAACGTCCTGACTTTC.

This clone has only one observation. The rearrangement joins TRBV6-5 to TRBJ1-6; D unresolved. V lost 7 bases and J 0 bases, leaving 10 bases between the germline ends. The CDR3 is made up of 15 amino acids. Per germline, CDR1 MNHEY and CDR2 SVGAGI. The CDR3: CASTRGSSYNSPLHF. DNA for the CDR3: TGTGCCAGCACGAGAGGGAGCTCCTATAATTCACCCCTCCACTTT.

The CDR3 coding sequence is TGTGCCAGCTCGCCTTCAGGGGTGGGCACAGATACGCAGTATTTT. Residues: CASSPSGVGTDTQYF. This rearrangement joins TRBV18 to TRBJ2-3, with D possibly matching TRBD1 (6 bases). The V end lost 6 bases, the J end lost 1 base, and 14 bases lay between the germline ends. CDR1 KGHSH and CDR2 LQKENI come from the germline V gene. CDR3 length: 15 residues.

The gene calls are TRBV27 and TRBJ2-7; D may correspond to TRBD1 or TRBD2 (5 bases each). This CDR3 is 16 amino acids long. Germline V lookup: CDR1 MNHEY, CDR2 SMNVEV (reference sequence). CDR3 in amino acids: CASRGTSYEGPYEQYV. The CDR3 coding sequence is TGTGCTTCTAGAGGGACGTCCTACGAGGGGCCCTACGAGCAGTACGTC.

This sequence joins TRBV3-1 (or the pseudogene TRBV3-2) and TRBJ1-6; 9 bases are a match to TRBD1. The J segment lost 0 bases and the V segment lost 1 base, leaving 4 bases of the junction unmatched. The CDR3 has 18 amino acids. Germline values: CDR1 LGHDT, CDR2 YNNKEL (reference sequence). The CDR3 here is CASSQGDRVGSYNSPLHF. CDR3 sequence (DNA): TGTGCCAGCAGCCAAGGGGACAGGGTTGGCTCCTATAATTCACCCCTCCACTTT.

This clone was counted once. V and J are TRBV3-1 (or the pseudogene TRBV3-2) and TRBJ2-1; D not resolved. V lost 4 bases, J lost 5 bases, and 6 bases lay in between. This CDR3 spans 12 amino acids. Germline lookup yields CDR1 LGHDT and CDR2 YNNKEL (reference sequence). The DNA for the CDR3 is TGTGCCAGCAGCCTATTGGACAATGAGCAGTTCTTC. Its protein product is CASSLLDNEQFF.

This chain connects TRBV14 to TRBJ2-7; no clear D gene. Germline V CDR1 and CDR2: SGHDN, FVKESK. The CDR3 runs 14 residues. The V gene lost 1 base and the J gene lost 10 bases, with 17 bases spanning the gap. The CDR3 bases are TGTGCCAGCAGCCAAGTCGGAAAGGTCTCTAGACAGTACTTC. This translates into CASSQVGKVSRQYF.